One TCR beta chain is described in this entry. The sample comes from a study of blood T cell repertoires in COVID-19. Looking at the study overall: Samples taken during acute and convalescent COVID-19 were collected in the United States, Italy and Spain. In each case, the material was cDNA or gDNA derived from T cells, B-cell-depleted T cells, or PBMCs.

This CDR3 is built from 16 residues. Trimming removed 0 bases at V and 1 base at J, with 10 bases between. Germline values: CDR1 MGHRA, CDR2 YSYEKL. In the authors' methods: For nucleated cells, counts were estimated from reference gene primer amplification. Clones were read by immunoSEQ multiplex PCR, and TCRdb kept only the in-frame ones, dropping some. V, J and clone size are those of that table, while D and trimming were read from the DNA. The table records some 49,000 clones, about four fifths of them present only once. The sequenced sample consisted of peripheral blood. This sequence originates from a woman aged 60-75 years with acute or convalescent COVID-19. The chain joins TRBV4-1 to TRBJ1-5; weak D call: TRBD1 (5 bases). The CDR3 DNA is TGCGCCAGCAGCCAAGAGACGACAGTAAGCAATCAGCCCCAGCATTTT. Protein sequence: CASSQETTVSNQPQHF.